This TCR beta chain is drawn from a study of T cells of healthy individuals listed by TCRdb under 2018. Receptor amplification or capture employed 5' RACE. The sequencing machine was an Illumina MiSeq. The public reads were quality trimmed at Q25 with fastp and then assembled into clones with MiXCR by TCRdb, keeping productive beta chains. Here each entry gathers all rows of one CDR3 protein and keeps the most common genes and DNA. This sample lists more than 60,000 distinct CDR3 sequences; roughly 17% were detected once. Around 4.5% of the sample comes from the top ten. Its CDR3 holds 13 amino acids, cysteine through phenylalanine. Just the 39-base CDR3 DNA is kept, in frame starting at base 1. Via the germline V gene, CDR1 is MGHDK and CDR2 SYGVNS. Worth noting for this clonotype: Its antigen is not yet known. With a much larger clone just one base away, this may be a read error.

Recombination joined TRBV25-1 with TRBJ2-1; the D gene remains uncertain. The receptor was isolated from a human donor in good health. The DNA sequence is TGTGCCAGCCCAGTCCGTGCCACCAATGAGCAGTTATTC. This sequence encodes CASPVRATNEQLF.